The TCR beta chain under discussion was sequenced for a study of T cells in Graves' hyperthyroidism and ophthalmopathy. Trimming cost V 6 bases and J 7 bases; bases outside gene matches: 9. This CDR3 has 15 amino acids. Germline CDR1 is MNHEY and CDR2 is SMNVEV (reference sequence). This clonotype was recorded many times. Amplified TCR beta CDR3 regions came from RNA transcripts. With the HTBI primer set, the TCR CDR3 went through a first round of RT-PCR. One entry per CDR3 protein results from TCRdb running MiXCR on the multiplex PCR reads. The repertoire holds approximately 300,000 distinct CDR3 sequences, with 17% as singletons.

This clonotype was sampled from a woman in her sixties or seventies with Graves' ophthalmopathy. This sequence joins TRBV27 and TRBJ1-6; 7 bases match TRBD1. Sequencing was done on a sample of blood. DNA of the CDR3: TGTGCCAGCAGACAAACCGGGACAGCAAATTCACCCCTCCACTTT. Translated: CASRQTGTANSPLHF.